This TCR beta chain was retrieved from a study of human T cells and chemical hapten exposure. Study-wide background: For the approximately 23-week duration of the study, patients were given weekly doses of diphenylcyclopropenone on the scalp.

Trimming pared 4 bases from V and 5 bases from J, leaving 11 bases between. CDR3 length: 13 residues. This clonotype has ten or more counts. Noted time point: patch test 2, 6 weeks after DPC sensitization. The treatment was: therapeutic diphenylcyclopropenone sensitization with weekly scalp DPC. Alopecia patients between 18 and 70 years old and suitable for DPC were used as donors. TCRdb redid the calling of the RACE reads with MiXCR, one entry per CDR3 protein. Of about 380,000 distinct CDR3 sequences in the sample, nearly 6.5% were seen once. This chain joins TRBV12-3 or TRBV12-4 and TRBJ1-1; D is unresolved. The source was whole blood, collected in connection with sensitization to the hapten diphenylcyclopropenone (DPC). The source is a woman under 30 with alopecia areata. Some clones in this sample may be carry-over from other donors' samples. The CDR3 DNA reads TGTGCCAGCAGTTATCAAAGGCGGACTGAAGCTTTCTTT. Translating gives CASSYQRRTEAFF.